These T cell receptor beta chains were read from a single sample in a study of CD8+CD57+ T cells in acquired aplastic anemia. MiXCR, run by TCRdb on the reads, gives a single entry per CDR3 protein. The data show some 180,000 distinct CDR3 sequences, 63% seen once. The sequenced sample was sorted CD4+, CD8+, or CD8+CD57+ T cells (not recorded which) from PBMCs. The receptors originated from a human donor with aplastic anemia. The CDR3 runs from the conserved cysteine through the conserved F or W. The D gene is left open where the match is weak. Size is stated for part of the rows, as once, few or many counts, or as a class when the clone is expanded.

TRBJ1-1	-	TRBV12-3/TRBV12-4	-	CASSLRSGVSTEAFF	TGTGCCAGCAGTTTAAGGTCAGGGGTTAGCACTGAAGCTTTCTTT
TRBJ2-7	-	TRBV7-9	many	CASSFSREQYF	TGTGCCAGCAGCTTCTCCCGAGAGCAGTACTTC
TRBJ2-3	-	TRBV24-1	-	CATSDGGPDTQYF	TGTGCCACCAGTGATGGAGGGCCAGATACGCAGTATTTT
TRBJ2-6	TRBD2	TRBV12-3/TRBV12-4	many	CASSWGGSGANVLTF	TGTGCCAGCAGTTGGGGGGGCTCTGGGGCCAACGTCCTGACTTTC
TRBJ2-7	-	TRBV7-7	-	CASSPPRDPYEQYF	TGTGCTAGCAGCCCTCCCCGGGACCCCTACGAGCAGTACTTC
TRBJ2-7	-	TRBV20-1	-	CSAIDWQGSSYEQYF	TGCAGTGCGATAGACTGGCAGGGGAGCTCCTACGAGCAGTACTTC
TRBJ2-2	-	TRBV2	-	CASSRETGEPFF	TGTGCCAGCAGCCGGGAGACCGGGGAGCCGTTTTTT
TRBJ2-5	TRBD1	TRBV12-3/TRBV12-4	-	CASSLGAGGEMETQYF	TGTGCCAGCAGTTTAGGGGCAGGGGGCGAAATGGAGACCCAGTACTTC
TRBJ2-2	-	TRBV6-2/TRBV6-3	few	CASTFGGPNTGELFF	TGTGCCAGCACCTTCGGGGGCCCTAACACCGGGGAGCTGTTTTTT
TRBJ2-2	-	TRBV19	once	CATQEGFF	TGTGCCACCCAGGAGGGGTTTTTT
TRBJ1-1	-	TRBV29-1	-	CSVAPTGTEAFF	TGCAGCGTTGCCCCCACGGGGACTGAAGCTTTCTTT
TRBJ1-6	-	TRBV12-3/TRBV12-4	-	CASSFSASPLHF	TGTGCCAGCAGTTTTTCGGCTTCACCCCTCCACTTT
TRBJ2-7	-	TRBV9	-	CASSAGGRENEQYF	TGTGCCAGCAGCGCCGGAGGCAGGGAAAACGAGCAGTACTTC
TRBJ2-5	TRBD2	TRBV5-1	-	CASRPGTSGSQTQYF	TGCGCCAGCAGGCCAGGGACTAGCGGGAGTCAGACCCAGTACTTC
TRBJ2-1	-	TRBV4-1	many	CASSQDTAQRNEQFF	TGCGCCAGCAGCCAAGACACCGCCCAAAGGAATGAGCAGTTCTTC
TRBJ2-7	TRBD2	TRBV7-2	-	CASSPMPGTSYKQYF	TGTGCCAGCAGCCCTATGCCCGGGACTAGCTACAAGCAGTACTTC
TRBJ1-1	-	TRBV10-3	-	CAISIGISATEAFF	TGTGCCATCAGTATCGGGATTTCGGCCACTGAAGCTTTCTTT
TRBJ1-2	TRBD1	TRBV7-2	-	CASSLGDSSSGYTF	TGTGCCAGCAGCTTAGGGGACAGCTCTTCCGGCTACACCTTC
TRBJ2-2	TRBD1	TRBV6-5	few	CASTGGMNTGELFF	TGTGCCAGTACAGGGGGCATGAACACCGGGGAGCTGTTTTTT
TRBJ2-2	-	TRBV7-9	-	CASRGGRGTGELFF	TGTGCCAGCAGGGGGGGCCGGGGCACCGGGGAGCTGTTTTTT
TRBJ2-7	TRBD2	TRBV2	-	CASRGGTSNEQYF	TGTGCCAGCAGGGGGGGGACTAGCAACGAGCAGTACTTC
TRBJ2-7	-	TRBV20-1	-	CSASGLVNSYEQYF	TGCAGTGCTAGTGGTTTAGTGAACTCCTACGAGCAGTACTTC
TRBJ2-3	TRBD2	TRBV6-6	many	CASGGGGPLTDTQYF	TGTGCCAGCGGGGGCGGGGGGCCCCTCACAGATACGCAGTATTTT
TRBJ2-4	TRBD1	TRBV19	-	CASSYDRGGNIQYF	TGTGCCAGTAGTTACGACAGGGGCGGAAACATTCAGTACTTC
TRBJ2-6	-	TRBV2	-	CASAISSGANVLTF	TGTGCCAGCGCGATTAGCTCTGGGGCCAACGTCCTGACTTTC
TRBJ1-2	TRBD1	TRBV7-9	-	CASSLPQGVSYGYTF	TGTGCCAGCAGCCTCCCACAGGGGGTGAGCTATGGCTACACCTTC
TRBJ2-3	TRBD1	TRBV10-2	once	CASSESSAGGAGYAQYF	TGCGCCAGCAGTGAGTCGTCGGCAGGGGGCGCGGGCTACGCGCAGTATTTT
TRBJ2-3	TRBD2	TRBV2	many	CASSVLAGRADTQYF	TGTGCCAGCAGTGTTCTAGCGGGGCGCGCAGATACGCAGTATTTT
TRBJ1-5	TRBD1	TRBV2	-	CASSARTGNNQPQHF	TGTGCCAGCAGTGCGAGGACAGGTAATAATCAGCCCCAGCATTTT
TRBJ2-7	TRBD2	TRBV7-2	-	CASSLPGGAYEQYF	TGTGCCAGCAGCTTACCGGGGGGGGCCTACGAGCAGTACTTC
TRBJ1-5	-	TRBV19	-	CASSQNSGSNQPQHF	TGTGCCAGTAGCCAAAACAGTGGGAGCAATCAGCCCCAGCATTTT
TRBJ1-1	-	TRBV7-8	-	CASSLDKNTEAFF	TGTGCCAGCAGCTTAGACAAAAACACTGAAGCTTTCTTT
TRBJ1-3	-	TRBV10-3	few	CAISDDQGYTIYF	TGTGCCATCAGTGACGATCAGGGCTACACCATATATTTT
TRBJ2-5	TRBD1	TRBV7-9	-	CASTPRDRGHQETQYF	TGTGCCAGCACCCCTCGGGACAGGGGACATCAAGAGACCCAGTACTTC